This TCR beta chain was sequenced during a study of blood T cell repertoires in COVID-19. Study-wide background: From the United States, Italy and Spain came samples of acute and convalescent COVID-19. PBMCs, B-cell-depleted T cells, or T cells were the source of the cDNA or gDNA that made up the material.

Trimming cost V 0 bases and J 2 bases; bases outside gene matches: 4. The germline CDR1 and CDR2 sequences are LGHDT and YNNKEL (reference sequence). There are 17 residues in the CDR3. Assay: immunoSEQ multiplex PCR; the TCRdb copy retains only in-frame clones and omits some. Of about 270,000 clones listed, approximately 83% were seen once; the top ten hold roughly 15%. This clone has only one observation. The source material was peripheral blood. The receptor comes from a human donor in a cohort sampled during active COVID-19. The rearrangement uses TRBV3-1 (or the pseudogene TRBV3-2) and TRBJ1-3, with 10 bases aligning to TRBD1. CDR3 amino acids: CASSQERGTGAGNTIYF. The CDR3 nucleotides read TGTGCCAGCAGCCAAGAGAGGGGGACAGGGGCTGGAAACACCATATATTTT.